Below, 8 T cell receptor beta chains from the same sample are listed, as sequenced in a study of blood T cell repertoires in COVID-19. The protocol was immunoSEQ multiplex PCR, while the TCRdb copy is restricted to in-frame clones and leaves out a portion. The table records under 85,000 clones, roughly 90% of them present only once. Sequencing used peripheral blood. The receptors originated from a man between 70 and 80 years old with active or convalescent COVID-19.

The chain carries TRBV27 and TRBJ2-7; 7 bases match TRBD1. The CDR3 length is 13 residues. V trimming: 4 bases; J trimming: 3 bases; junction bases outside the gene matches: 3. The germline gives CDR1 MNHEY, CDR2 SMNVEV (reference sequence). CDR3 protein: CASSYRDSYEQYF. The CDR3 DNA sequence: TGTGCCAGCAGTTACCGGGACAGCTACGAGCAGTACTTC.

This chain links TRBV7-6 with TRBJ2-2, with TRBD2 matching over 11 bases. V shed 5 bases and J 1 base; nucleotides not matched to a gene: 3. Germline CDR1 and CDR2: SGHVS and FNYEAQ. The CDR3 sequence is 16 residues long. The CDR3 spells CASSALAGVNTGELFF. The CDR3 region has the DNA TGTGCCAGCAGCGCACTAGCGGGGGTGAACACCGGGGAGCTGTTTTTT.

The chain joins TRBV24-1 to TRBJ1-2, with 10 bases matching TRBD1. V gave up 6 bases and J gave up 3 bases; unmatched junction bases: 15. The germline gives CDR1 KGHDR, CDR2 SFDVKD. CDR3 size: 18 residues. In nucleotides, the CDR3 is TGTGCCACCAGTTTTCCACGGGGGTCGACAGGGGGCGACTATGGCTACACCTTC. This codes for CATSFPRGSTGGDYGYTF.

This clone was observed a handful of times. The gene calls are TRBV28 and TRBJ1-6; D perhaps matches TRBD1 (5 bases). The CDR3 consists of 15 residues. Deletions cut 1 base from V and 6 bases from J, with 10 bases between. CDR1 is MDHEN and CDR2 is SYDVKM in the germline V gene. Written as DNA, the CDR3 is TGTGCCAGCAGTTTATCTCGCAGGGCTAATTCACCCCTCCACTTT. It yields the protein CASSLSRRANSPLHF.

The J gene is TRBJ1-1, the V gene TRBV19; 9 bases fit TRBD1. V lost 6 bases to trimming and J lost 3 bases; unmatched junction nucleotides: 8. The CDR3 is 15 amino acids. Germline values: CDR1 LNHDA, CDR2 SQIVND (reference sequence). The CDR3 is CASRNPTGGHTEAFF. Here the CDR3 DNA reads TGTGCCAGTAGAAACCCGACAGGGGGGCACACTGAAGCTTTCTTT.

This clone was seen only once. This chain uses TRBV5-1 with TRBJ1-3, with TRBD1 as a possible D gene (5 bases). The germline V gene has CDR1 SGHRS and CDR2 YFSETQ. The length of the CDR3 is 14 residues. V was clipped by 4 bases and J by 2 bases, with 10 bases between them. In nucleotides, the CDR3 is TGCGCCAGCAGCCTAACAGGTACTGGAAACACCATATATTTT. It yields the protein CASSLTGTGNTIYF.

This clone was seen just once. The chain is built from TRBV6-5 and TRBJ2-5; 7 bases fit TRBD2. This CDR3 is 13 amino acids long. CDR1 and CDR2 (germline): MNHEY, SVGAGI. V was pared by 6 bases and J by 3 bases, with 4 bases of the junction left unmatched. The CDR3 sequence: CASSPGLKETQYF. In DNA form, the CDR3 reads TGTGCCAGCAGCCCGGGACTAAAAGAGACCCAGTACTTC.

The chain combines TRBV18 with TRBJ1-5, with 10 bases lining up with TRBD1. This CDR3 region has 15 residues. The V gene's germline CDR1 is KGHSH and CDR2 LQKENI. V dropped 4 bases and J dropped 11; count of bases not matched to a gene: 11. The CDR3 nucleotides are TGTGCCAGCTCACTAGGGACAGGGGAAAAGGGGACCCAGCATTTT. It specifies CASSLGTGEKGTQHF. The full variable domain, in which reference TRBV18 and TRBJ1-5 provide the parts outside the CDR3, is NAGVMQNPRHLVRRRGQEARLRCSPMKGHSHVYWYRQLPEEGLKFMVYLQKENIIDESGMPKERFSAEFPKEGPSILRIQQVVRGDSAAYFCASSLGTGEKGTQHFGDGTRLSIL.